This is a list of T cell receptor beta chains from one sample in a study of blood T cell repertoires in COVID-19. TCRdb's table, derived via immunoSEQ multiplex PCR, lists solely in-frame clones and lacks some. The table has roughly 200,000 clones, over 80% seen once. Sequences were obtained from peripheral blood. These TCRs come from a man aged 40-55 years with acute or convalescent COVID-19. Each CDR3 is given with its conserved first and last residue. The D gene is left open where the match is weak. Some rows mark clone size as missing; the rest say once, few, many or name a class of expanded clone.

D gene	J gene	V gene	clone size	CDR3 DNA	CDR3 protein
-	TRBJ1-1	TRBV18	few	TGTGCCAGCTCACCACGGGCTCAGGGTGGTACTGAAGCTTTCTTT	CASSPRAQGGTEAFF
TRBD1	TRBJ1-6	TRBV5-1	-	TGCGCCAGCAGCTTCGGTCAGGGGGATTCACCCCTCCACTTT	CASSFGQGDSPLHF
TRBD1	TRBJ1-1	TRBV27	few	TGTGCCAGCAGTCCCCTGACAGGGGCCGGATCTGAAGCTTTCTTT	CASSPLTGAGSEAFF
TRBD1	TRBJ2-5	TRBV9	-	TGTGCCAGCAGCTCGCGGGACAGGGAGGTGGAGACCCAGTACTTC	CASSSRDREVETQYF
-	TRBJ2-3	TRBV3-1/TRBV3-2	-	TGTGCCAGCAGCCAAGGGTTAGGGGGACATAGCACAGATACGCAGTATTTT	CASSQGLGGHSTDTQYF
TRBD1	TRBJ1-2	TRBV19	-	TGTGCCAGTAGTTCAGACAGGGGGATCGGCTACACCTTC	CASSSDRGIGYTF
-	TRBJ1-2	TRBV28	-	TGTGCCAGCAGACTCCCCTTGGCAGGTCTCTATGGCTACACCTTC	CASRLPLAGLYGYTF
TRBD2	TRBJ2-1	TRBV5-5	-	TGTGCCAGCAGCTTGGAACTAGCGGGAGTTTCTGGAGAGCAGTTCTTC	CASSLELAGVSGEQFF
TRBD2	TRBJ2-7	TRBV11-3	-	TGTGCCAGCAGCCGCAGCGGGAGCTACGAGCAGTACTTC	CASSRSGSYEQYF
-	TRBJ2-2	TRBV18	-	TGTGCCAGCTCAGAGATACAGCGGGCCGGGGAGCTGTTTTTT	CASSEIQRAGELFF
-	TRBJ2-1	TRBV9	-	TGTGCCAGCAGCGTAGGTCTAGACGCCTACAATGAGCAGTTCTTC	CASSVGLDAYNEQFF
-	TRBJ2-3	TRBV7-8	-	TGTGCCAGCAGCCCCTTTTCCCAATCGGCAGATACGCAGTATTTT	CASSPFSQSADTQYF
-	TRBJ2-7	TRBV5-1	-	TGCGCCAGCAGCTTTGACTCGGGGTCCTACGAGCAGTACTTC	CASSFDSGSYEQYF
TRBD1	TRBJ1-2	TRBV6-5	once	TGTGCCAGCAGTCACAGGGGGGAAGGCTATGGCTACACCTTC	CASSHRGEGYGYTF
-	TRBJ1-2	TRBV28	-	TGTGCCAGCGGGAGTCACTATGGCTACACCTTC	CASGSHYGYTF
TRBD1	TRBJ2-5	TRBV29-1	-	TGCAGCGTTGAGGCCTCAGGACAGGGGGCTCTGAAGACCCAGTACTTC	CSVEASGQGALKTQYF
TRBD1	TRBJ2-3	TRBV11-3	-	TGTGCCAGCAGCTTAGCGACAGGGGTAGATACGCAGTATTTT	CASSLATGVDTQYF
TRBD2	TRBJ2-1	TRBV29-1	-	TGCAGCGTCGCACCTAGCGGAGGTGGGTCCCTCAATGAGCAGTTCTTC	CSVAPSGGGSLNEQFF
TRBD1	TRBJ1-1	TRBV19	once	TGTGCCAGTAGTACAATCCCTGGACAGGGTGGTCATGGAGCTTTCTTT	CASSTIPGQGGHGAFF
-	TRBJ2-1	TRBV18	once	TGTGCCAGCTCACAAATTGACAGGTTTGAGCAGTTCTTC	CASSQIDRFEQFF
TRBD1	TRBJ2-7	TRBV15	-	TGTGCCACCAGCAGAGATCAAGGACAGGTCTACGAGCAGTACTTC	CATSRDQGQVYEQYF
-	TRBJ2-1	TRBV10-2	-	TGCGCCAGCAGTGAGGATAGCTACAATGAGCAGTTCTTC	CASSEDSYNEQFF
TRBD2	TRBJ2-1	TRBV6-5	-	TGTGCCAGCAGTCGGCGGGAGGAGAAGGGTAATGAGCAGTTCTTC	CASSRREEKGNEQFF
-	TRBJ1-1	TRBV7-3	-	TGTGCCAGCAGCTTAGCAGGGATGAACACTGAAGCTTTCTTT	CASSLAGMNTEAFF
TRBD1	TRBJ1-4	TRBV18	-	TGTGCCAGCTCACCACTTGCAGGGGGCGATGAAAAACTGTTTTTT	CASSPLAGGDEKLFF
-	TRBJ2-1	TRBV20-1	-	TGCAGTGCTCAGGGCGGCAATGAGCAGTTCTTC	CSAQGGNEQFF
-	TRBJ2-7	TRBV7-3	-	TGTGCCAGCAGCTTAGGGCTCCACTACGAGCAGTACTTC	CASSLGLHYEQYF
TRBD2	TRBJ2-3	TRBV7-9	-	TGTGCCAGCAGCTTAGTAGCGGGAGTGACAGATACGCAGTATTTT	CASSLVAGVTDTQYF
TRBD1	TRBJ2-7	TRBV13	-	TGTGCCAGCAGCTATGCCGGGACAGGGGCCTACGAGCAGTACTTC	CASSYAGTGAYEQYF
-	TRBJ1-5	TRBV6-2/TRBV6-3	-	TGTGCCAGCAGTCTAGGGGGATATAGCAATCAGCCCCAGCATTTT	CASSLGGYSNQPQHF
TRBD2	TRBJ2-7	TRBV7-6	-	TGTGCCAGCAGCTTTAGGACTAACGGGAGGAACGAGCAGTACTTC	CASSFRTNGRNEQYF
TRBD1	TRBJ1-2	TRBV9	-	TGTGCCAGCAGCGGCCACACTACCGGGACAGGGGGCTATGGCTACACCTTC	CASSGHTTGTGGYGYTF
TRBD1	TRBJ1-2	TRBV10-2	-	TGCGCCAGCAGCAGACAGGGGTTCTATGGCTACACCTTC	CASSRQGFYGYTF
-	TRBJ2-2	TRBV5-6	-	TGTGCCAGCAGCCGCGTAACAGCCGGGGAGCTGTTTTTT	CASSRVTAGELFF
TRBD1	TRBJ1-4	TRBV7-8	once	TGTGCCAGCAGCCTAGGGGGCGCGGTTAATGAAAAACTGTTTTTT	CASSLGGAVNEKLFF
-	TRBJ1-3	TRBV5-1	-	TGCGCCAGCAGCTTGGGACGGAGCTCTGGAAACACCATATATTTT	CASSLGRSSGNTIYF
-	TRBJ1-2	TRBV30	-	TGTGCCTGGAGTGATGAGGGCCAGGTCAACTATGGCTACACCTTC	CAWSDEGQVNYGYTF
TRBD1	TRBJ2-1	TRBV6-4	-	TGTGCCAGCAGGAATCTACAGGGGTCCGGTGAGCAGTTCTTC	CASRNLQGSGEQFF
-	TRBJ1-2	TRBV28	once	TGTGCCAGCAGTTTAAATGGCAAAAACTATGGCTACACCTTC	CASSLNGKNYGYTF
-	TRBJ1-4	TRBV11-2	-	TGTGCCAGCAGTCCCCAGGGGACGGGGAATGAAAAACTGTTTTTT	CASSPQGTGNEKLFF
-	TRBJ1-2	TRBV4-1	-	TGCGCCAGCAGCCAGCCTTTCACGGAGGGTGGCTACACCTTC	CASSQPFTEGGYTF
TRBD2	TRBJ2-1	TRBV30	-	TGTGCCTGGGGACTAGCAGACGAGCAGTTCTTC	CAWGLADEQFF